The clone carrying this TCR delta chain turned up a few times. A read error is possible here, since a much larger clone lies one base away. Other DNA sequences within the sample encode an identical CDR3. This specimen belongs to a study of gamma-delta chains in newborns, infants, children. Study-wide context: Innate gammadelta T cells reportedly expand polyclonally right after birth, driven by microbial exposure, per the title.

TCRdb fed the reads to CATT. This table has 5,500 to 7,500 delta-chain clones, 2.1% appearing once. The germline gives CDR1 GEAIGNYY, CDR2 EKD. This CDR3 has 11 residues. The chain links TRDV2 to TRDJ1, with D unresolved. The source is a child who was a newborn, infant or young child, either healthy, febrile or measles-vaccinated (not recorded which). The sequencing input was blood. CDR3 sequence reads: CACEGDDKLIF. As DNA, the CDR3 is TGTGCCTGTGAAGGTGACGATAAGCTCATCTTT.